A selection of T cell receptor beta chains follows, all from one sample in a study of response to subunit inactivated influenza vaccine. TCRdb independently ran MiXCR on the RT-PCR reads; one entry per CDR3 protein. This sample carries fewer than 650,000 distinct CDR3 sequences, around 13% of them seen once, and the ten largest clones take around 13%. This specimen was PBMCs from blood, taken about 40 days after vaccination. Every receptor here comes from a man in his forties or fifties who received an inactivated influenza vaccine. Both conserved end residues are part of each CDR3. A D gene is named only where the DNA matches it firmly. For some rows the clone size is stated as once, few or many, or as a class when expanded; others skip it.

clone size: .; V gene: TRBV20-1; J gene: TRBJ2-5; D gene: .; CDR3 protein: CSIGLLAVETQYF; CDR3 DNA: TGCAGCATAGGCCTGCTAGCTGTCGAGACCCAGTACTTC
clone size: many; V gene: TRBV7-3; J gene: TRBJ2-1; D gene: TRBD2; CDR3 protein: CASSPRTSGYNEQFF; CDR3 DNA: TGTGCCAGCAGCCCCCGGACTAGCGGATACAATGAGCAGTTCTTC
clone size: few; V gene: TRBV6-6; J gene: TRBJ1-2; D gene: .; CDR3 protein: CASASRLVYGYTF; CDR3 DNA: TGTGCCAGCGCCTCCCGGCTAGTTTACGGCTACACCTTC
clone size: .; V gene: TRBV29-1; J gene: TRBJ2-7; D gene: .; CDR3 protein: CSVEFGGALPYEQYF; CDR3 DNA: TGCAGCGTTGAATTTGGAGGGGCACTTCCCTACGAGCAGTACTTC
clone size: few; V gene: TRBV4-2; J gene: TRBJ2-3; D gene: TRBD2; CDR3 protein: CASSQVGRREGQDTQYF; CDR3 DNA: TGTGCCAGCAGCCAAGTGGGTAGGCGGGAGGGCCAAGATACGCAGTATTTT
clone size: few; V gene: TRBV12-3/TRBV12-4; J gene: TRBJ2-7; D gene: .; CDR3 protein: CASRERGGTYEQYF; CDR3 DNA: TGTGCCAGCAGAGAAAGGGGGGGAACCTACGAGCAGTACTTC
clone size: few; V gene: TRBV6-5; J gene: TRBJ1-3; D gene: .; CDR3 protein: CASSYSSLGANTIYF; CDR3 DNA: TGTGCCAGCAGTTACTCCTCCCTCGGGGCAAACACCATATATTTT
clone size: many; V gene: TRBV7-3; J gene: TRBJ2-2; D gene: TRBD2; CDR3 protein: CASSLTPTVSGTNTGELFF; CDR3 DNA: TGTGCCAGCAGCTTAACGCCAACCGTAAGCGGGACTAACACCGGGGAGCTGTTTTTT
clone size: many; V gene: TRBV28; J gene: TRBJ1-2; D gene: .; CDR3 protein: CASSDRTSSHGYTF; CDR3 DNA: TGTGCCAGCAGTGACAGGACCTCCAGTCATGGCTACACCTTC
clone size: .; V gene: TRBV20-1; J gene: TRBJ2-7; D gene: .; CDR3 protein: CSAGDNEQYF; CDR3 DNA: TGCAGTGCAGGGGACAACGAGCAGTACTTC
clone size: many; V gene: TRBV20-1; J gene: TRBJ1-2; D gene: .; CDR3 protein: CSARGGQLNYGYTF; CDR3 DNA: TGCAGTGCTAGAGGCGGGCAATTGAACTATGGCTACACCTTC
clone size: few; V gene: TRBV12-3/TRBV12-4; J gene: TRBJ1-2; D gene: .; CDR3 protein: CASSFAGASGGYTF; CDR3 DNA: TGTGCCAGCAGTTTCGCGGGGGCGTCGGGGGGCTACACCTTC
clone size: few; V gene: TRBV29-1; J gene: TRBJ2-7; D gene: TRBD1; CDR3 protein: CSVETGEAVEQYF; CDR3 DNA: TGCAGCGTGGAGACAGGGGAGGCAGTCGAGCAGTACTTC
clone size: many; V gene: TRBV5-1; J gene: TRBJ2-3; D gene: .; CDR3 protein: CASVSRDFRTDTQYF; CDR3 DNA: TGCGCCAGCGTAAGCCGGGACTTCCGCACAGATACGCAGTATTTT
clone size: .; V gene: TRBV6-2/TRBV6-3; J gene: TRBJ2-3; D gene: TRBD1; CDR3 protein: CASTGQGVHAADTQYF; CDR3 DNA: TGTGCCAGCACGGGACAGGGGGTTCATGCCGCAGATACGCAGTATTTT
clone size: many; V gene: TRBV7-2; J gene: TRBJ2-3; D gene: .; CDR3 protein: CASSLAGTPGGDTQYF; CDR3 DNA: TGTGCCAGCAGCTTAGCAGGGACGCCTGGGGGCGATACGCAGTATTTT
clone size: few; V gene: TRBV20-1; J gene: TRBJ2-5; D gene: .; CDR3 protein: CSAYPTDQETQYF; CDR3 DNA: TGCAGTGCTTATCCGACAGACCAAGAGACCCAGTACTTC
clone size: many; V gene: TRBV12-3/TRBV12-4; J gene: TRBJ2-1; D gene: TRBD2; CDR3 protein: CASSLTSGSNEQFF; CDR3 DNA: TGTGCCAGCAGTTTGACTAGCGGGAGCAATGAGCAGTTCTTC
clone size: few; V gene: TRBV5-1; J gene: TRBJ1-5; D gene: .; CDR3 protein: CASSLGDGRNQPQHF; CDR3 DNA: TGCGCCAGCAGCTTGGGGGACGGACGCAATCAGCCCCAGCATTTT
clone size: .; V gene: TRBV5-1; J gene: TRBJ2-3; D gene: TRBD1; CDR3 protein: CASSLEDRVDTQYF; CDR3 DNA: TGCGCCAGCAGCTTGGAGGACAGGGTGGATACGCAGTATTTT
clone size: .; V gene: TRBV20-1; J gene: TRBJ1-2; D gene: TRBD1; CDR3 protein: CSAKTPGQGRYGYTF; CDR3 DNA: TGCAGTGCCAAAACCCCGGGACAGGGAAGGTATGGCTACACCTTC
clone size: few; V gene: TRBV9; J gene: TRBJ2-7; D gene: .; CDR3 protein: CASSVGDGSYEQYF; CDR3 DNA: TGTGCCAGCAGCGTAGGGGACGGTTCCTACGAGCAGTACTTC
clone size: few; V gene: TRBV29-1; J gene: TRBJ2-4; D gene: .; CDR3 protein: CSAGHDIQYF; CDR3 DNA: TGCAGCGCCGGACATGACATTCAGTACTTC
clone size: many; V gene: TRBV12-3/TRBV12-4; J gene: TRBJ2-3; D gene: .; CDR3 protein: CASSPTASTDTQYF; CDR3 DNA: TGTGCCAGCAGCCCGACTGCTAGCACAGATACGCAGTATTTT
clone size: many; V gene: TRBV10-3; J gene: TRBJ2-3; D gene: TRBD2; CDR3 protein: CAISNGLAGGTDTQYF; CDR3 DNA: TGTGCCATCAGTAACGGGCTAGCGGGGGGCACAGATACGCAGTATTTT
clone size: few; V gene: TRBV7-9; J gene: TRBJ1-1; D gene: TRBD1; CDR3 protein: CASSPSPGTDTEAFF; CDR3 DNA: TGTGCCAGCAGCCCCAGCCCCGGGACAGACACTGAAGCTTTCTTT
clone size: .; V gene: TRBV4-2; J gene: TRBJ2-1; D gene: TRBD1; CDR3 protein: CASSQASGQYRSTSYNEQFF; CDR3 DNA: TGTGCCAGCAGCCAAGCTTCGGGACAGTACCGATCGACCTCCTACAATGAGCAGTTCTTC
clone size: few; V gene: TRBV5-1; J gene: TRBJ2-1; D gene: TRBD2; CDR3 protein: CASSLDTGLAGNEQFF; CDR3 DNA: TGCGCCAGCAGCTTGGATACGGGACTAGCGGGCAATGAGCAGTTCTTC
clone size: few; V gene: TRBV7-2; J gene: TRBJ2-7; D gene: TRBD1; CDR3 protein: CASSSTGTGYNEQYF; CDR3 DNA: TGTGCCAGCAGCTCGACCGGGACAGGGTACAACGAGCAGTACTTC
clone size: few; V gene: TRBV11-2; J gene: TRBJ2-7; D gene: TRBD2; CDR3 protein: CASSLTSGGGTYEQYF; CDR3 DNA: TGTGCCAGCAGCTTAACTTCAGGCGGGGGGACCTACGAGCAGTACTTC
clone size: few; V gene: TRBV4-1; J gene: TRBJ1-5; D gene: .; CDR3 protein: CASSQGIDQPQHF; CDR3 DNA: TGCGCCAGCAGCCAAGGAATCGATCAGCCCCAGCATTTT
clone size: many; V gene: TRBV12-3/TRBV12-4; J gene: TRBJ1-1; D gene: .; CDR3 protein: CASSLWGVTEAFF; CDR3 DNA: TGTGCCAGCAGTTTGTGGGGGGTCACTGAAGCTTTCTTT